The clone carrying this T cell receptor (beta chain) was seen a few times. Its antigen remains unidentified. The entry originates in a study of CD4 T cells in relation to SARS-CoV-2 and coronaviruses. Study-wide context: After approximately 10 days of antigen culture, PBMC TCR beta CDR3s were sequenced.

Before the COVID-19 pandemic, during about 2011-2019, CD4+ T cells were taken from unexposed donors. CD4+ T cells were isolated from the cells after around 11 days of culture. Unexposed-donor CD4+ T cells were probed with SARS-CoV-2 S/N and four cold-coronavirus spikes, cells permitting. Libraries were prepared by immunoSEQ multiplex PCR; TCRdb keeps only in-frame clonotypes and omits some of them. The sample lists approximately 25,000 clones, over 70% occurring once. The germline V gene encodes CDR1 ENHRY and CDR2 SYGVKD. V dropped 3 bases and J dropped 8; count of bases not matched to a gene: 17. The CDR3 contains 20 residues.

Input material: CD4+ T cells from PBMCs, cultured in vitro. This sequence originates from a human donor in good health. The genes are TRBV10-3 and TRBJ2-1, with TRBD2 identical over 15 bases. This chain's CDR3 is CAISELDGWTSGRVGDEQFF. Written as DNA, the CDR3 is TGTGCCATCAGTGAACTTGATGGCTGGACTAGCGGGAGGGTGGGAGATGAGCAGTTCTTC.